This T cell receptor beta chain was observed in a study of regulatory T cells. Findings and caveats of the study: Hydrophobic residues at CDR3 positions 6 and 7 were enriched in conventional CD4+ T cells of CD3G-deficient patients. In patients, unique TRB V-J pairs were restricted and V/J usage skewed, especially in Tregs.

V was cut by 1 base and J by 0 bases, with 9 bases left in between. Germline V gene lookup returns CDR1 SEHNR and CDR2 FQNEAQ (reference sequence). This CDR3 has 16 amino acids. The PCR used 52 TRBV and 13 TRBJ primers. The data were produced by immunoSEQ multiplex PCR, yet TCRdb's version contains in-frame clones alone and is incomplete. The sample lists 25,000 to 35,000 clones, 85% to 95% occurring once. A couple of CD3G-deficient patients had more severe autoimmunity; all had some. Patients aged 2 to 39 years had fewer naive and more memory CD4+ and CD8+ T cells. CD4+ cells were sorted into CD25-high CD127-low regulatory cells and CD25-low CD127-high conventional cells. Of note for this clone: Its antigen is unidentified.

The TCR was taken from a person between 18 and 30 years old with CD3G deficiency. The chain is built from TRBV7-9 and TRBJ2-2; D is perhaps TRBD2 (5 bases). What was sequenced was conventional CD4+ T cells sorted from blood. The CDR3: CASSLGAAANTGELFF. As DNA, the CDR3 is TGTGCCAGCAGCTTAGGGGCAGCGGCGAACACCGGGGAGCTGTTTTTT. Filled out from reference TRBV7-9 and TRBJ2-2, the complete variable domain reads DTGVSQNPRHKITKRGQNVTFRCDPISEHNRLYWYRQTLGQGPEFLTYFQNEAQLEKSRLLSDRFSAERPKGSFSTLEIQRTEQGDSAMYLCASSLGAAANTGELFFGEGSRLTVL.